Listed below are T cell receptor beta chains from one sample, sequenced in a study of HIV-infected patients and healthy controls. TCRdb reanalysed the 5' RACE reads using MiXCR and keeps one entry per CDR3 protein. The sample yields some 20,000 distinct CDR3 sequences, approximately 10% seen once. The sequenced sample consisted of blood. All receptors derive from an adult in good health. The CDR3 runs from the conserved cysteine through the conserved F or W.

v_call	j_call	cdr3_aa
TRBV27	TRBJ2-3	CASSLGYGTDTQYF
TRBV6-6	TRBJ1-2	CASSLSTAHYGYTF
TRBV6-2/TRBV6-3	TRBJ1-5	CASSNNQPQHF
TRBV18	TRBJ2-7	CASSPTRDHEQYF
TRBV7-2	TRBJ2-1	CASSLAPSVYNEQFF
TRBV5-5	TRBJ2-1	CASSLFAGDQFF
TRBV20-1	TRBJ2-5	CSARDGGSGETQYF
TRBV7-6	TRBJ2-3	CASSLDADTQYF
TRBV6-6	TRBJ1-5	CASSPTGKGQPQHF
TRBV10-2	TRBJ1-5	CASSTGQGQPQHF
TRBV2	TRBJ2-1	CASSKGLAGADEQFF
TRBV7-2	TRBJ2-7	CASSLAVSSGRKSSYEQYF
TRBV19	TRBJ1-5	CASSIAGMEPQHF
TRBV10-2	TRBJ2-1	CASSVVPPPLNEQFF
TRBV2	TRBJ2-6	CASSFDSGTGANVLTF
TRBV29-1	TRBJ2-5	CSVGPIMETQYF
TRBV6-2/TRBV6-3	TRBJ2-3	CASRWGASTDTQYF
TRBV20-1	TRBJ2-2	CSARTRGNIGSGELFF
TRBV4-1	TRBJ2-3	CASSQDSSHLTLAGVTDTQYF
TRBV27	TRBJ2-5	CASSFVAGSQETQYF
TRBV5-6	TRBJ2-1	CASTQGISYNEQFF
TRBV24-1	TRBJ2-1	CATSDSTGDSYNEQFF
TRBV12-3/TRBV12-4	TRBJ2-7	CASSLTRDRVYEQYF
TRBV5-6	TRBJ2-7	CASSFDMEGSRQYF
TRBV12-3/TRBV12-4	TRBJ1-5	CASSLGSNQPQHF
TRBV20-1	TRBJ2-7	CSASDRDSYEQYF
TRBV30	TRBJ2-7	CAWSVLSYEQYF
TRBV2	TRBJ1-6	CASTNPLRGSPLHF
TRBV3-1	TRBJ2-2	CASSQSFGELFF
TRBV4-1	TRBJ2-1	CASSRGAGANEQFF
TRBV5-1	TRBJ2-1	CASSLSSGSRNEQFF
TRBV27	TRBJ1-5	CASSPSSADQPQHF
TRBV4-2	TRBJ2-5	CASSQDPDGETQYF
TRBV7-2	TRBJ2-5	CASSPWTSHETQYF
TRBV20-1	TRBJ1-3	CSARESPAGGNTIYF
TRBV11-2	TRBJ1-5	CASSLDLNQPQHF
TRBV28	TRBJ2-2	CASQLGQRHGELFF
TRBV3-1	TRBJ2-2	CASSHRSGTSGRAAGELFF
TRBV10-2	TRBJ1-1	CASSEQENTEAFF
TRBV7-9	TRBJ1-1	CASNTAGMGTEAFF
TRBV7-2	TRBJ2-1	CASSLGGGEQFF
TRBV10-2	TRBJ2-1	CASTGRSHYNEQFF
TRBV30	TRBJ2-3	CAWSIGFLTDTQYF
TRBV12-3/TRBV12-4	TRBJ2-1	CASSQLLLGHNEQFF
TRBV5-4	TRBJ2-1	CASTKSGLAGGVHNEQFF
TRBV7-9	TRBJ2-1	CASTLPRISYNEQFF
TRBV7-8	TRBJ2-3	CASSLVVDTQYF
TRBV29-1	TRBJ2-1	CSVEGAGLESYNEQFF
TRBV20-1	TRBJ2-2	CSARVAGGRAGELFF
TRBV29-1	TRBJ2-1	CSVGGEFSYNEQFF
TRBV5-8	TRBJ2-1	CASSLETDYNEQFF
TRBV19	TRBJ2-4	CASRDRGGENIQYF
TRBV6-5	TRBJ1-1	CASSRPGQASEAFF
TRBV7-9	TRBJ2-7	CASSPGLASYEQYF
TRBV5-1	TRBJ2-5	CASSSGQSLINSQETQYF